Below are 4 T cell receptor beta chains sequenced from a single sample in a study of tumor-infiltrating lymphocytes in primary liver carcinoma. TCR beta cDNA was made from 450 to 500 ng total RNA with a constant-region primer. Researchers made the TCR beta libraries by running three nested multiplex PCR rounds with slightly modified ARM-PCR. TRBV1-TRBV30 forward primers paired with a C-beta reverse primer drove the first two PCR rounds, roughly 10 cycles each. TCRdb fed the multiplex PCR reads into MiXCR, producing one record per CDR3 protein. The sample has about 120,000 distinct CDR3 sequences; 55% to 65% are singletons. RNA and DNA were co-extracted from approximately 20-30 mg of unsorted bulk tissue. Sample: liver tumor tissue from sampling region 1. Subset: tumor region T1, superior pole. These receptors came from a woman aged 55-69 years with primary liver carcinoma and hepatitis B virus infection.

The chain is built from TRBV11-1 and TRBJ2-1; D is uncertain. Germline V gene lookup returns CDR1 SGHAT and CDR2 FQDESV (reference sequence). The CDR3 is made up of 15 amino acids. Trimming removed 7 bases from V and 4 bases from J, with 17 bases in between. DNA for the CDR3: TGTGCCAGCACCTCGACTGGCGGTCTATACAATGAGCAGTTCTTC. Its translation is CASTSTGGLYNEQFF.

This clonotype came up many times. This chain connects TRBV12-3 or TRBV12-4 to TRBJ2-5; D may be TRBD1 (5 bases). This CDR3 region has 13 residues. Between the trimmed V and J ends, which lost 11 bases and 3 bases, there was a span of 16 bases. CDR3 loop: CASTYRTEETQYF. The CDR3 coding sequence is TGTGCCTCTACGTACAGGACCGAAGAGACCCAGTACTTC.

A note on this clonotype: One end of the junction varies from germline; a read error may be responsible. The gene calls are TRBV6-1 and TRBJ2-1, with 7 bases that match TRBD1. The germline CDR1 and CDR2 sequences are MNHNS and SASEGT. This CDR3 spans 14 amino acids. The CDR3 loop reads CVSSTGALGSEQFF. The CDR3 DNA reads TGTGTCAGCAGTACAGGGGCTCTGGGATCTGAGCAGTTCTTT.

The chain recombines TRBV12-3 or TRBV12-4 with TRBJ2-1; D might be TRBD2 (5 bases). Trimming shortened V by 0 bases and J by 15 bases, and 18 bases separated the two germline ends. The CDR3 runs 14 residues. In nucleotides, the CDR3 is TGTGCCAGCAGTTTAGCGCTAGCACACAATAAGCGGTTCTTC. This codes for CASSLALAHNKRFF.